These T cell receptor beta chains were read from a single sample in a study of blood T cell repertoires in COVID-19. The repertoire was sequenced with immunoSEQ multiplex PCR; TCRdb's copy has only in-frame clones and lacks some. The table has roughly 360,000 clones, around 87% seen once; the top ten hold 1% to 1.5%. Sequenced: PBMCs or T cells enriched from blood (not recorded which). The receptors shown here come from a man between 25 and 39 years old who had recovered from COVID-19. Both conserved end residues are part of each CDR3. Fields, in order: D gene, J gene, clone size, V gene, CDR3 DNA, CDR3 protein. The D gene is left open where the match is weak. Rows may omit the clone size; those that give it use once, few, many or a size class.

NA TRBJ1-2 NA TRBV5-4 TGTGCCAGCAGCTTGGATGGAGGCTATGGCTACACCTTC CASSLDGGYGYTF
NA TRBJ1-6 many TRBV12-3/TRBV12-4 TGTGCCAGCCGGGGAACCTATAATTCACCCCTCCACTTT CASRGTYNSPLHF
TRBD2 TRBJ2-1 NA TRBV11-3 TGTGCCAGCAGCCGACTAGCCGGTGAGCAGTTCTTC CASSRLAGEQFF
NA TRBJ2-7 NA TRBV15 TGTGCCACCAGCAGAGTGACGTTGGACTCCGAGCAGTACTTC CATSRVTLDSEQYF
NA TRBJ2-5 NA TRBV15 TGTGCCACCAGCAGAGCGGGTATAGAGACCCAGTACTTC CATSRAGIETQYF
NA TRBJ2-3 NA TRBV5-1 TGCGCCAGCAGTACACAGGGTTACTCCACAGATACGCAGTATTTT CASSTQGYSTDTQYF
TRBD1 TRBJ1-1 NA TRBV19 TGTGCCATCCGCCCTGGGGACAGGAACACTGAAGCTTTCTTT CAIRPGDRNTEAFF
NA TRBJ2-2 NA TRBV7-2 TGTGCCAGCAGCCTTCGGGGGAGTACCGGGGAGCTGTTTTTT CASSLRGSTGELFF
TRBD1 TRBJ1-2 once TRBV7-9 TGTGCCAGCAGCTTAGCTCGCGGCACAGGGGGCTCGAGTGGCTACACCTTC CASSLARGTGGSSGYTF
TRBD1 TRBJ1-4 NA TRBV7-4 TGTGCCAGCAGCTCCGGACAGGGGGCATTTCCGGCAACTAATGAAAAACTGTTTTTT CASSSGQGAFPATNEKLFF
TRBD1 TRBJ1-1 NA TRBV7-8 TGTGCCAGCAGCTTAACCGGGACAGGGGCGAACACTGAAGCTTTCTTT CASSLTGTGANTEAFF
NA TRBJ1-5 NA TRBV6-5 TGTGCCAGCAGTTACTCGACAGGCAATCAGCCCCAGCATTTT CASSYSTGNQPQHF
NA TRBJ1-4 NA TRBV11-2 TGTGCCAGCAGCCCCCGGGGGGGTGAAAAACTGTTTTTT CASSPRGGEKLFF
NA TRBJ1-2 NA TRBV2 TGTGCCAGCAGGGCTAGTTCACAGGGATTCCGGTATGGCTACACCTTC CASRASSQGFRYGYTF
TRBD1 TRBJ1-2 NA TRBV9 TGTGCCAGCAGCGTAGGACAGGGGATTGGCTACACCTTC CASSVGQGIGYTF
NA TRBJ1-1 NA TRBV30 TGTGCCTGGAACCAACCTCGGGTGCGCACTGAAGCTTTCTTT CAWNQPRVRTEAFF
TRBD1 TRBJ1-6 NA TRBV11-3 TGTGCCAGCAGCTTAGTCCGATACAGGGGGTACTCACCCCTCCACTTT CASSLVRYRGYSPLHF
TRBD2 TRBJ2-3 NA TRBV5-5 TGTGCCAGCAGTCTAGCGGGGGGACCGAGCACAGATACGCAGTATTTT CASSLAGGPSTDTQYF
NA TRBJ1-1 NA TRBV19 TGTGCCAGTAGTGTCGGACAGCCCACTGAAGCTTTCTTT CASSVGQPTEAFF
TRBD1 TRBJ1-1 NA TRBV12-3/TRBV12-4 TGTGCCAGCACCCAGGGGGGCACTGAAGCTTTCTTT CASTQGGTEAFF
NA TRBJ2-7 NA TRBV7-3 TGTGCCAGCAGCCCGCGGGACAGAGCTAGCGAGCAGTACTTC CASSPRDRASEQYF
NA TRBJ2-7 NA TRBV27 TGTGCCAGCAGTTTCGAGCCGCATCCCGAATACGAGCAGTACTTC CASSFEPHPEYEQYF
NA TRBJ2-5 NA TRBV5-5 TGTGCCAGCAGCTCCGACAGGAGCGGGACCCAGTACTTC CASSSDRSGTQYF
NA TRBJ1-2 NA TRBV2 TGTGCCAGCAGTGAAATAACGACAGCGATCTATGGCTACACCTTC CASSEITTAIYGYTF
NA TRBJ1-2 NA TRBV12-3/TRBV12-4 TGTGCCAGCAGTTTTTCTGGAGGGGATGGCTACACCTTC CASSFSGGDGYTF
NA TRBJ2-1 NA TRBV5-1 TGCGCCAGCAGTCTAGGTGCAGGGTCAGAGCAGTTCTTC CASSLGAGSEQFF
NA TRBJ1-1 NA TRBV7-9 TGTGCCAGCAGCCCCCCCGCGATAGTGAACACTGAAGCTTTCTTT CASSPPAIVNTEAFF
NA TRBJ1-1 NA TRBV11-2 TGTGCCAGCAGTTTAGCAGGGTTGGCTGAAGCTTTCTTT CASSLAGLAEAFF
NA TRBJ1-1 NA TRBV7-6 TGTGCCAGCAGCCCCAGGGAAATGAACACTGAAGCTTTCTTT CASSPREMNTEAFF
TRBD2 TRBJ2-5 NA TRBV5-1 TGCGCCAGCAGTCAGGGCGGGGGATTGGAGACCCAGTACTTC CASSQGGGLETQYF
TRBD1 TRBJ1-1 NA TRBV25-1 TGTGCCAGCAGTGCCAGGGGGCGGGCTGAAGCTTTCTTT CASSARGRAEAFF
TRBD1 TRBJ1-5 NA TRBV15 TGTGCCACCAGCAGAGATGGGACAGGGAATCAGCCCCAGCATTTT CATSRDGTGNQPQHF
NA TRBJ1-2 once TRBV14 TGTGCCAGCAGCCACTTTGTCGGTAACTATGGCTACACCTTC CASSHFVGNYGYTF
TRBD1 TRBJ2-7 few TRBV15 TGTGCCACCAGCAGAGGTACAGGGGCCCGCGAGCAGTACTTC CATSRGTGAREQYF
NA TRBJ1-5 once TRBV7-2 TGTGCCAGCAGCAATTATAGCAATCAGCCCCAGCATTTT CASSNYSNQPQHF
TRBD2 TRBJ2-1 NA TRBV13 TGTGCCAGCAGCTTTTTAGCGGGGGGGCCTTACAATGAGCAGTTCTTC CASSFLAGGPYNEQFF
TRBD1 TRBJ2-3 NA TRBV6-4 TGTGCCAGCAGTTCCGGACAGGGGAACGAAGATACGCAGTATTTT CASSSGQGNEDTQYF
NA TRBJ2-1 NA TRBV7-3 TGTGCCAGCAGCCAGTCGACAGGAGAGCAGTTCTTC CASSQSTGEQFF
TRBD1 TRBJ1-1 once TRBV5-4 TGTGCCTTAAAACCCGGGACAGGGGGTCAGAACACTGAAGCTTTCTTT CALKPGTGGQNTEAFF
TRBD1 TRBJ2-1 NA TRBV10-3 TGTGCCATCAGTCGTCCGGGACAGGGAAACAATGAGCAGTTCTTC CAISRPGQGNNEQFF
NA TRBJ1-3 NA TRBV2 TGTGCCAGCAGTGGGGGCGTGGGAAACACCATATATTTT CASSGGVGNTIYF
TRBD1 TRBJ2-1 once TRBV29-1 TGCAGCGTTGATGGACAGGGCACCTACAATGAGCAGTTCTTC CSVDGQGTYNEQFF
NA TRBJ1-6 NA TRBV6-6 TGTGCCACCTACGAGTTCTACTCCTATAATTCACCCCTCCACTTT CATYEFYSYNSPLHF
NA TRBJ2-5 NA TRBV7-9 TGTGCCAGCAGCCAACAAGAGACCCAGTACTTC CASSQQETQYF
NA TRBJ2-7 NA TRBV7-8 TGTGCCAGCAGCTCCACAGCCGGGACACTTCCTTACGAGCAGTACTTC CASSSTAGTLPYEQYF
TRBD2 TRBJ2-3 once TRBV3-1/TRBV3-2 TGTGCCAGCAGCCAAGTCAGGTGGAGCGGGGGGTCCACAAATACGCAGTATTTT CASSQVRWSGGSTNTQYF
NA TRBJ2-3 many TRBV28 TGTGCCAGCGAAGCGGCAACAGATACGCAGTATTTT CASEAATDTQYF
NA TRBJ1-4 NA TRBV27 TGTGCCAGCAGTCTTACGGGGAGGTCCCAGCGGGGTGAAAAACTGTTTTTT CASSLTGRSQRGEKLFF